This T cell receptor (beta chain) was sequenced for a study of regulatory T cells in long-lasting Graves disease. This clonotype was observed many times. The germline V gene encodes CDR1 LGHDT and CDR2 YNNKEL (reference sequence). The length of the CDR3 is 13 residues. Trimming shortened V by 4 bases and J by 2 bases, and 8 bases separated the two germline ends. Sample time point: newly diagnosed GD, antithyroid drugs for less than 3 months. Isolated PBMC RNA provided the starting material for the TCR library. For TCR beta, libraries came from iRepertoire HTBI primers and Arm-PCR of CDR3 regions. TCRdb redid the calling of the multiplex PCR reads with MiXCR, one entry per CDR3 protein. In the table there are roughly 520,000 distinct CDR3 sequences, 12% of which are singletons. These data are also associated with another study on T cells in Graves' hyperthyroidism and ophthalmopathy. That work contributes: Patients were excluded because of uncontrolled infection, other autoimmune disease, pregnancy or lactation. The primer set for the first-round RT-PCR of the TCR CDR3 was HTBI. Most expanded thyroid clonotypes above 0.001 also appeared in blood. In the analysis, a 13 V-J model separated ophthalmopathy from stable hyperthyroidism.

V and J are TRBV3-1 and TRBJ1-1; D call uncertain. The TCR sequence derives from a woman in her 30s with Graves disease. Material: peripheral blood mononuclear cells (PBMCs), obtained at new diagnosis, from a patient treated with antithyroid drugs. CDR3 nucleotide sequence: TGTGCCAGCAGCCCTTTACCTAACACTGAAGCTTTCTTT. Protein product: CASSPLPNTEAFF.